Shown below are 29 T cell receptor beta chains from a single sample sequenced in a study of blood T cells in healthy people across ages. It was with a sample-barcoded 5' primer and a J-beta primer mix that a second PCR of roughly 7 to 12 cycles was run. MiXCR, applied by TCRdb to the 5' RACE reads, yields one record per CDR3 protein. The repertoire holds about 400,000 distinct CDR3 sequences, with about 52% as singletons. Sequenced material: blood. The receptors come from a man aged 60 to 69 in good health.

The chain links TRBV29-1 to TRBJ2-7; 9 bases are shared with TRBD1. The V and J ends lost 6 bases and 4 bases, in that order; junction bases with no gene match: 10. The length of the CDR3 is 14 residues. Germline CDR1 SQVTM, CDR2 ANQGSEA. The CDR3 sequence: CSVGGTGSVYEQYF. The CDR3 coding sequence is TGCAGCGTCGGGGGGACAGGGTCTGTATACGAGCAGTACTTC.

This chain uses TRBV25-1 with TRBJ2-1; TRBD2 might be the D (5 bases). The CDR3 consists of 12 residues. The V gene's germline CDR1 is MGHDK and CDR2 SYGVNS. The V end was cut by 3 bases, the J end by 7 bases, with 7 bases between. CDR3 DNA: TGTGCCAGCAGTGAGGACTTGAATGAGCAGTTCTTC. Amino acids: CASSEDLNEQFF.

The sample holds a few counts of this clonotype. The CDR3 DNA follows: TGCAGTGCTAGGGGGACTAGCGGGGGGGCGTATGAGACCCAGTACTTC. This encodes CSARGTSGGAYETQYF. The gene calls are TRBV20-1 and TRBJ2-5, with 16 bases fitting TRBD2. Per the germline V gene, CDR1 is DFQATT and CDR2 is SNEGSKA (reference sequence). The CDR3 runs 16 residues. The V gene end was trimmed by 3 bases and the J gene end by 5 bases; junction bases not matched to a gene: 6.

The V and J genes are TRBV28 and TRBJ2-7; possibly TRBD1 or TRBD2 for D (5 bases each). Germline V gene sequence: CDR1 MDHEN, CDR2 SYDVKM. V was shortened by 7 bases and J by 2 bases, with 18 bases between the two germline ends. The CDR3 is 15 residues long. CDR3 region: CASTPLYGTTYEQYF. The CDR3 coding sequence is TGTGCCAGCACCCCCCTCTACGGGACGACCTACGAGCAGTACTTC.

Worth noting for this clonotype: One base away lies a much larger clone, so this may be a sequencing read error. J is TRBJ2-1 and V is TRBV11-3; 9 bases are a match to TRBD2. The CDR3 is made up of 14 amino acids. Germline V lookup: CDR1 SGHNT, CDR2 YENEEA. CDR3 in amino acids: CTSSSSGAQNEQFF. DNA of the CDR3: TGTACCAGCAGTTCTAGCGGGGCTCAGAATGAGCAGTTCTTC.

The V gene is TRBV27, the J gene TRBJ2-7, with D unresolved. Germline CDR1 is MNHEY and CDR2 is SMNVEV (reference sequence). This CDR3 is built from 13 residues. Trimming took off 5 bases at V and 2 bases at J, with 10 bases between the two ends. CDR3 loop: CASSEVNAYEQYF. The CDR3 bases are TGTGCCAGCAGTGAGGTCAATGCCTACGAGCAGTACTTC.

Many counts were recorded for this clonotype. V usage is TRBV20-1 and J usage is TRBJ2-3; TRBD1 or TRBD2 may be the D gene (6 bases each). Trimming took 3 bases from V and 5 from J, leaving 9 bases between them. There are 12 residues in the CDR3. CDR1 and CDR2 from the germline V gene are DFQATT and SNEGSKA (reference sequence). This chain's CDR3 is CSASGGVDTQYF. The CDR3 DNA reads as TGCAGTGCTAGCGGGGGCGTAGATACGCAGTATTTT.

This clonotype occurred once. The J gene is TRBJ1-2, the V gene TRBV20-1, with no clear D. CDR3 size: 15 residues. V was clipped by 1 base and J by 5 bases, with 17 bases between them. The germline V gene encodes CDR1 DFQATT and CDR2 SNEGSKA (reference sequence). The CDR3 protein is CSARVVNQNEYGYTF. The CDR3 DNA sequence: TGCAGTGCTAGAGTGGTTAATCAAAACGAGTATGGCTACACCTTC.

The chain carries TRBV5-1 and TRBJ2-3, with D unclear. V gave up 0 bases and J gave up 2 bases, with 7 bases separating them. This CDR3 contains 14 residues. CDR1 is SGHRS, CDR2 YFSETQ, per germline. The CDR3 here is CASSLEQDTDTQYF. In nucleotides, the CDR3 is TGCGCCAGCAGCTTGGAACAAGACACAGATACGCAGTATTTT.

The chain links TRBV4-3 to TRBJ2-6, with 7 bases that match TRBD1. This CDR3 is 20 amino acids long. The V gene end was trimmed by 3 bases and the J gene end by 2 bases; junction bases not matched to a gene: 16. From germline, CDR1 is LGHNA and CDR2 YSLEER. The CDR3 DNA follows: TGCGCCAGCAGCCAGAGATCCGACGGAAGGGGGCGTACTGGGGCCAACGTCCTGACTTTC. Its translation is CASSQRSDGRGRTGANVLTF.

This clonotype was seen a single time. The V call is TRBV20-1, the J call TRBJ2-5; D is perhaps TRBD2 (5 bases). Germline CDR1 reads DFQATT; CDR2 reads SNEGSKA (reference sequence). The CDR3 totals 14 residues. The V gene lost 5 bases and the J gene lost 4 bases, with 17 bases spanning the gap. The DNA of the CDR3 is TGCAGTGCTTACCGCCTCACTAGAGGAGAGACCCAGTACTTC. Its translation is CSAYRLTRGETQYF.

Details on this clonotype: One base away lies a much larger clone, so this may be a sequencing read error. The chain carries TRBV6-2 or TRBV6-3 and TRBJ2-3, with a tentative D call TRBD1 (5 bases). CDR3 length equals 14 residues. CDR1 is MNHEY, CDR2 SVGEGT, per germline. For the CDR3, the DNA is TGTGCCAGCAGCCTTACAGGTCGTGAAGATACGCGGTATTTT. Protein sequence: CASSLTGREDTRYF.

CDR3 protein: CASSDTGQPQHF. Written as DNA, the CDR3 is TGTGCCAGCAGTGACACAGGTCAGCCCCAGCATTTT. The chain recombines TRBV12-3 or TRBV12-4 with TRBJ1-5; a possible D gene is TRBD1 (5 bases). Trimming took 5 bases from V and 6 from J, leaving 8 bases between them. The CDR3 spans 12 residues.

The chain is built from TRBV12-3 or TRBV12-4 and TRBJ2-3; D may be TRBD1 or TRBD2 (5 bases each). V dropped 10 bases and J dropped 4 bases, with 18 bases sitting between them. The CDR3 is 14 residues long. The CDR3 coding sequence is TGTGCCACCAAGAGGGGAGCGAGAGCAGATACGCAGTATTTT. Amino acids: CATKRGARADTQYF.

This chain joins TRBV6-4 and TRBJ2-3; 11 positions match TRBD2. The J segment lost 3 bases and the V segment lost 0 bases, leaving 2 bases of the junction unmatched. Looked up from germline, CDR1 is MRHNA and CDR2 is SNTAGT. The CDR3 consists of 16 residues. The CDR3 nucleotides read TGTGCCAGCAGTGACTCCTGGACTAGCGGGACAGATACGCAGTATTTT. It translates to CASSDSWTSGTDTQYF.

J is TRBJ2-7 and V is TRBV7-6; 14 bases align to TRBD2. Germline CDR1 reads SGHVS; CDR2 reads FNYEAQ. CDR3 length equals 17 residues. V shed 4 bases and J 5 bases; nucleotides not matched to a gene: 10. The CDR3 DNA sequence: TGTGCCAGCAGCTCCCCGGGACTAGCGGGAGTAAGGAACGAGCAGTACTTC. Translation: CASSSPGLAGVRNEQYF.

The chain recombines TRBV18 with TRBJ2-3; D gene unclear. Trimming took 1 base from V and 0 from J, leaving 8 bases between them. Germline V gene lookup returns CDR1 KGHSH and CDR2 LQKENI. The CDR3 runs 15 residues. This chain's CDR3 is CASSPLVTSTDTQYF. The CDR3 coding sequence is TGTGCCAGCTCACCACTGGTCACTAGCACAGATACGCAGTATTTT.

The chain employs TRBV5-1 and TRBJ1-1, with unresolved D. CDR1 and CDR2 (germline): SGHRS, YFSETQ. V dropped 0 bases and J dropped 1 base, with 10 bases sitting between them. This CDR3 region has 15 residues. CDR3 DNA: TGCGCCAGCAGCTTGGTGGGATCGGGGAACACTGAAGCTTTCTTT. This gives the protein CASSLVGSGNTEAFF. Full variable domain (remainder filled in from reference TRBV5-1 and TRBJ1-1): KAGVTQTPRYLIKTRGQQVTLSCSPISGHRSVSWYQQTPGQGLQFLFEYFSETQRNKGNFPGRFSGRQFSNSRSEMNVSTLELGDSALYLCASSLVGSGNTEAFFGQGTRLTVV.

This clonotype came up a few times. This sequence joins TRBV5-1 and TRBJ2-1, with TRBD2 matching 16 bases. Trimming took 2 bases from V and 7 from J; bases not matched to a gene: 6. The CDR3 runs 17 residues. Per the germline V gene, CDR1 is SGHRS and CDR2 is YFSETQ. The CDR3 loop is CASSFLPGLAGGNEQFF. The CDR3 nucleotides are TGCGCCAGCAGCTTCCTACCGGGACTAGCGGGAGGGAATGAGCAGTTCTTC.

This clonotype showed up just once. V usage is TRBV28 and J usage is TRBJ1-1; TRBD1 matches 9 bases. With V trimmed by 10 bases and J by 1 base, 4 bases remained unmatched. CDR3 length equals 13 residues. Germline CDR1 reads MDHEN; CDR2 reads SYDVKM. The CDR3 DNA reads TGTGCCATCTGGGACAGGGAGAACACTGAAGCTTTCTTT. Protein product: CAIWDRENTEAFF. The whole variable domain, filled in from reference TRBV28 and TRBJ1-1, reads DVKVTQSSRYLVKRTGEKVFLECVQDMDHENMFWYRQDPGLGLRLIYFSYDVKMKEKGDIPEGYSVSREKKERFSLILESASTNQTSMYLCAIWDRENTEAFFGQGTRLTVV.

The gene calls are TRBV30 and TRBJ1-6, with TRBD1 as a possible D gene (6 bases). Per germline, CDR1 GTSNPN and CDR2 SVGIG (reference sequence). The CDR3 is 16 amino acids. V lost 3 bases to trimming and J lost 7 bases, with 19 bases between them. The CDR3 coding sequence is TGTGCCTGGAGCCTCGGGGGGCCCTCGAGGAATTCACCCCTCCACTTT. Protein sequence: CAWSLGGPSRNSPLHF.

The chain uses TRBV20-1 and TRBJ1-2; 7 positions agree with TRBD1. The V segment lost 6 bases and the J segment 4 bases; nucleotides outside the gene matches: 8. The CDR3 covers 13 residues. Germline-derived CDR1 and CDR2 are DFQATT and SNEGSKA (reference sequence). CDR3 sequence (DNA): TGCAGTGCCCCAAGACAGGGAATCTATGGCTACACCTTC. It yields the protein CSAPRQGIYGYTF.

CDR3 residues: CASSQGQAGYGYTF. Written as DNA, the CDR3 is TGTGCCAGCAGCCAAGGACAGGCAGGTTATGGCTACACCTTC. The chain is built from TRBV4-2 and TRBJ1-2; D possibly corresponds to TRBD1 (6 bases). CDR3 length: 14 amino acids. V was clipped by 1 base and J by 5 bases, with 11 bases between them. CDR1 is LGHNA, CDR2 YNFKEQ, per germline.

The chain uses TRBV7-2 and TRBJ2-7; possibly TRBD1 for D (8 bases). The J call could be wrong; TRBJ2-5 is a better fit for the DNA end. The germline V gene encodes CDR1 SGHTA and CDR2 FQGNSA. The CDR3 length is 16 residues. In DNA form, the CDR3 reads TGTGCCAGCAGCACCCGCCCGACAGGGGAGGGAGAGACCCAGTACTTC. Translation: CASSTRPTGEGETQYF.

The chain uses TRBV5-5 and TRBJ2-6; D ambiguous. This CDR3 has 16 residues. Germline V gives CDR1 SGHKS, CDR2 YYEKEE (reference sequence). Trimming shortened V by 4 bases and J by 4 bases, and 15 bases separated the two germline ends. CDR3 coding DNA: TGTGCCAGCAGCCCAAATTCGGGTAAAGGGGCCAACGTCCTGACTTTC. This translates into CASSPNSGKGANVLTF. Supplemented by reference TRBV5-5 and TRBJ2-6, the full variable domain reads DAGVTQSPTHLIKTRGQQVTLRCSPISGHKSVSWYQQVLGQGPQFIFQYYEKEERGRGNFPDRFSARQFPNYSSELNVNALLLGDSALYLCASSPNSGKGANVLTFGAGSRLTVL.

The CDR3 here is CGLSAGTGGQRQYF. The CDR3 nucleotides are TGTGGGCTCTCTGCCGGGACAGGCGGCCAAAGGCAGTACTTC. The chain links TRBV6-1 to TRBJ2-5, with 8 bases fitting TRBD1. The CDR3 is made up of 14 amino acids. In germline, CDR1 is MNHNS, CDR2 SASEGT.

The rearrangement uses TRBV6-5 and TRBJ2-5; TRBD2 agrees at 10 bases. The J call may be mistaken, given a closer DNA end match to TRBJ2-7. In germline, CDR1 is MNHEY, CDR2 SVGAGI. The CDR3 spans 15 residues. CDR3 in DNA: TGTGCCAGCAGTTACCGACTAGCGGGTACCTACGAGCAGTACTTC. As protein: CASSYRLAGTYEQYF.

This clonotype was seen repeatedly, ten times or more. V gene TRBV6-6 combines with J gene TRBJ2-3; D gene uncertain. CDR3 length: 14 amino acids. Trimming left V 6 bases short and J 2 bases short, with 12 bases between. From germline, CDR1 is MNHNY and CDR2 SVGAGI (reference sequence). The CDR3 DNA is TGTGCCAGCAGCATGGAAAGGCACACAGATACGCAGTATTTT. This translates into CASSMERHTDTQYF.

J is TRBJ2-1 and V is TRBV6-2 or TRBV6-3, with TRBD1 as a possible D gene (5 bases). The CDR3 is 14 residues long. V dropped 0 bases and J dropped 9 bases, with 12 bases sitting between them. The germline V gene has CDR1 MNHEY and CDR2 SVGEGT. DNA for the CDR3: TGTGCCAGCAGTTACTCAGCAGGGTTTGGTGAGCAGTTCTTC. It codes for CASSYSAGFGEQFF.